What follows are 30 T cell receptor beta chains derived from one specimen sequenced in a study of post-analysis software for immune sequencing data. Findings and limits, study-wide: Roughly five TRBV segments were significantly more frequent in patients than in controls. TRBV5-6, TRBV5-1 and TRBV20-1 were among these segments.

The TCR beta cDNA libraries carried unique molecular identifiers. TCRdb redid the calling of the PCR reads with MiXCR, one entry per CDR3 protein. Of about 560,000 distinct CDR3 sequences in the sample, roughly two fifths were seen once. The antigens of these receptors remain unknown. Material for sequencing was blood. All receptors derive from a girl aged 10-17 years with multiple sclerosis.

The chain has TRBV12-3 or TRBV12-4 and TRBJ2-3; the D gene is possibly TRBD1 (6 bases). Trimming stripped 5 bases from V and 4 bases from J, with 19 bases between. The CDR3 has 16 residues. The CDR3 loop is CASSDGTFHDPDTQYF. The CDR3 DNA reads as TGTGCCAGCAGTGACGGGACATTCCACGACCCAGATACGCAGTATTTT.

In regard to this clonotype: One junction end disagrees with the germline gene, perhaps due to a read error. The genes are TRBV5-6 and TRBJ2-1; no reliable D call. CDR1 is SGHDT, CDR2 YYEEEE, per germline. The CDR3 contains 13 residues. CDR3 protein: CTSSFGINNEQFF. In DNA, the CDR3 is TGTACCAGCAGCTTTGGTATTAACAATGAGCAGTTCTTC.

This chain links TRBV5-1 with TRBJ2-3, with 10 nucleotides matching TRBD2. Losses at the gene ends were 5 bases for V and 2 bases for J; bases not matched to a gene: 5. Germline-derived CDR1 and CDR2 are SGHRS and YFSETQ. This CDR3 has 15 amino acids. For the CDR3, the DNA is TGCGCCAGCAGAGAGCGGGGGGGCTCCACAGATACGCAGTATTTT. Its translation is CASRERGGSTDTQYF.

The CDR3 DNA reads as TGTGCCAGCAGCCCTACTGGGACAGTTAGCACAGATACGCAGTATTTT. Translated, it gives CASSPTGTVSTDTQYF. This chain links TRBV3-1 with TRBJ2-3, with 7 positions matching TRBD1. This CDR3 is 16 amino acids long. Germline CDR1 LGHDT, CDR2 YNNKEL (reference sequence). Losses at the gene ends were 4 bases for V and 0 bases for J; bases not matched to a gene: 7.

This clonotype was detected only a few times. V usage is TRBV10-3 and J usage is TRBJ2-3; 11 positions match TRBD2. The V gene end was trimmed by 4 bases and the J gene end by 7 bases; junction bases not matched to a gene: 13. Germline lookup yields CDR1 ENHRY and CDR2 SYGVKD. This CDR3 contains 17 residues. The CDR3 protein is CAISGGTSGPLSYTQYF. CDR3 in DNA: TGTGCCATCAGTGGGGGGACTAGCGGCCCCTTAAGCTATACGCAGTATTTT.

The chain combines TRBV7-2 with TRBJ2-1, with TRBD2 identical over 14 bases. The CDR3 has 16 residues. The V gene end was trimmed by 4 bases and the J gene end by 7 bases; junction bases not matched to a gene: 6. The V gene's germline CDR1 is SGHTA and CDR2 FQGNSA. CDR3 nucleotides: TGTGCCAGCAGCTCTACGGGACTAGCGGGAGTGAATGAGCAGTTCTTC. This codes for CASSSTGLAGVNEQFF.

This clonotype was seen only a few times. At one of its ends the junction is not consistent with the germline gene, which may arise from a read error. The V gene is TRBV4-1, the J gene TRBJ2-5; D is undetermined. The germline gives CDR1 MGHRA, CDR2 YSYEKL. The CDR3 is made up of 13 amino acids. CDR3 loop: CASSQGSRETQYF. The CDR3 nucleotides are TGTGCCAGCAGCCAAGGCAGCAGGGAGACCCAGTACTTC.

The gene calls are TRBV10-3 and TRBJ2-1; D gene uncertain. The germline V gene has CDR1 ENHRY and CDR2 SYGVKD. This CDR3 has 17 residues. V lost 6 bases, J lost 4 bases, and 22 bases lay in between. CDR3 nucleotides: TGTGCCATCAGCGGAACTCGGGCAGCCTCAGTGTACAATGAGCAGTTCTTC. Its protein is CAISGTRAASVYNEQFF.

CDR3 DNA: TGTGCCAGCAACCTAGCGGGGGGGCAGGCAGAGACCCAGTACTTC. Translated, it gives CASNLAGGQAETQYF. V is TRBV7-2 and J is TRBJ2-5; 12 bases match TRBD2. Germline V lookup: CDR1 SGHTA, CDR2 FQGNSA. V was clipped by 7 bases and J by 4 bases; unmatched bases: 7. The CDR3 runs to 15 residues.

This rearrangement joins TRBV5-4 to TRBJ1-1, with unresolved D. In germline, CDR1 is SGHNT, CDR2 YYREEE (reference sequence). Between the trimmed V and J ends, which lost 0 bases and 5 bases, there was a span of 17 bases. The CDR3 loop spans 16 amino acids. The CDR3 nucleotides read TGTGCCAGCAGCTTGGTTGGAGTCAGGCAAAGGACTGAAGCTTTCTTT. This gives the protein CASSLVGVRQRTEAFF.

This chain joins TRBV29-1 and TRBJ1-2; TRBD1 might be the D (6 bases). V lost 1 base, J lost 8 bases, and 14 bases lay in between. The CDR3 totals 13 residues. Germline CDR1 is SQVTM and CDR2 is ANQGSEA. The CDR3 spells CSVEAAGEKGYTF. In nucleotides, the CDR3 is TGCAGCGTTGAAGCGGCAGGGGAAAAGGGCTACACCTTC.

This clonotype was detected a few times. This chain joins TRBV12-3 or TRBV12-4 and TRBJ2-3; 14 bases agree with TRBD2. CDR3 length: 16 residues. V was clipped by 8 bases and J by 5 bases; unmatched bases: 9. The CDR3 DNA follows: TGTGCCAGCGGTAGACTAGCGGGGGGGCCTAAAGATACGCAGTATTTT. It encodes CASGRLAGGPKDTQYF.

This clonotype has only a few counts. The gene calls are TRBV10-3 and TRBJ1-1; maybe TRBD1 (5 bases). Trimming shortened V by 8 bases and J by 3 bases, and 13 bases separated the two germline ends. The germline V gene has CDR1 ENHRY and CDR2 SYGVKD. This CDR3 is 13 amino acids long. CDR3 amino acids: CAISGTLDTEAFF. DNA for the CDR3: TGTGCCATCTCCGGGACCCTCGACACTGAAGCTTTCTTT.

The chain employs TRBV12-3 or TRBV12-4 and TRBJ2-3, with D perhaps given as TRBD1 or TRBD2 (5 bases each). V lost 2 bases to trimming and J lost 3 bases, with 18 bases between them. The CDR3 sequence is 17 residues long. The CDR3 loop reads CASSLKPRDLLTDTQYF. CDR3 DNA sequence: TGTGCCAGCAGTTTAAAGCCGAGGGACCTCCTGACAGATACGCAGTATTTT.

This clonotype showed up just a few times. CDR3 sequence: CASSIQAVRTDTQYF. CDR3 nucleotides: TGTGCCAGCAGTATACAAGCGGTCCGCACAGATACGCAGTATTTT. The V and J genes are TRBV27 and TRBJ2-3, with D possibly being TRBD2 (5 bases). This CDR3 region has 15 residues. V was trimmed by 5 bases and J by 1 base, leaving 13 bases between them. Germline values: CDR1 MNHEY, CDR2 SMNVEV (reference sequence).

The chain uses TRBV6-1 and TRBJ1-2; D is unresolved. Trimming pared 1 base from V and 4 bases from J, leaving 7 bases between. The V gene's germline CDR1 is MNHNS and CDR2 SASEGT. This CDR3 has 13 residues. The CDR3 region has the DNA TGTGCCAGCAGTGAAGGGCTTGGCTATGGCTACACCTTC. It codes for CASSEGLGYGYTF.

This rearrangement joins TRBV7-9 to TRBJ1-2; D remains ambiguous. The CDR3 covers 16 residues. The ends were cut back, 4 bases at V and 7 bases at J, with 22 bases in the middle. Germline V gives CDR1 SEHNR, CDR2 FQNEAQ (reference sequence). The CDR3 DNA sequence: TGTGCCAGCAGCTCATACGTAGGCGGCGGAAGAGGTGGCTACACCTTC. This sequence encodes CASSSYVGGGRGGYTF.

In its sample, this clonotype was seen a few times. This sequence joins TRBV27 and TRBJ1-2, with a weak D call TRBD1 (6 bases). In germline, CDR1 is MNHEY, CDR2 SMNVEV (reference sequence). The CDR3 spans 13 residues. V was pared by 2 bases and J by 6 bases, with 10 bases between. CDR3 sequence: CASSLIAGDGYTF. The CDR3 DNA reads TGTGCCAGCAGTTTAATAGCAGGGGATGGCTACACCTTC.

This clonotype was detected a few times. V gene TRBV27 combines with J gene TRBJ2-4; 12 bases are shared with TRBD2. The J call may not be correct, given that the DNA end is closer to TRBJ2-7. The CDR3 is made up of 15 amino acids. CDR1 is MNHEY and CDR2 is SMNVEV in the germline V gene (reference sequence). In DNA form, the CDR3 reads TGTGCCAGCAGTCAAACTAGCGGGGGGCACTACGAGCAGTACTTC. It yields the protein CASSQTSGGHYEQYF.

The chain uses TRBV12-3 or TRBV12-4 and TRBJ2-3; 10 bases are a match to TRBD1. Trimming at V came to 3 bases and at J to 13 bases, leaving 13 bases not matched to a gene. CDR3 length equals 15 residues. CDR3: CASSLGQGHADMEYF. In DNA form, the CDR3 reads TGTGCCAGCAGTTTGGGACAGGGGCACGCAGATATGGAGTATTTT.

The chain combines TRBV20-1 with TRBJ1-4; TRBD1 matches 8 bases. V was pared by 6 bases and J by 2 bases, with 11 bases of the junction left unmatched. CDR3 length: 16 residues. The V gene's germline CDR1 is DFQATT and CDR2 SNEGSKA (reference sequence). The CDR3 here is CSALGTGRWTNEKLFF. DNA of the CDR3: TGCAGTGCCCTCGGGACAGGAAGGTGGACTAATGAAAAACTGTTTTTT.

The V and J genes are TRBV12-3 or TRBV12-4 and TRBJ2-7; D not resolved. Between the trimmed V and J ends, which lost 5 bases and 3 bases, there was a span of 11 bases. The CDR3 extends over 13 amino acids. CDR3 sequence reads: CASSPSVYYEQYF. The CDR3 DNA is TGTGCCAGCAGTCCGAGTGTGTACTACGAGCAGTACTTC.

This clonotype has just a few counts. This chain joins TRBV12-3 or TRBV12-4 and TRBJ1-5; no firm D call. The CDR3 has 14 residues. V lost 8 bases and J 6 bases, leaving 17 bases between the germline ends. The CDR3 DNA follows: TGTGCCAGCCTTCTCGGATCCGGGTCTCAGCCCCAGCATTTT. Protein product: CASLLGSGSQPQHF.

As to this clonotype: A junction boundary mismatches the germline segment, possibly from a read error. The CDR3 spells CASSLDMELWAVFNQPQHF. The CDR3 DNA reads TGTGCCAGCAGTTTAGATATGGAACTATGGGCAGTCTTCAATCAGCCCCAGCATTTT. This chain links TRBV11-2 with TRBJ1-5; D not resolved. CDR1 is SGHAT and CDR2 is FQNNGV in the germline V gene. The length of the CDR3 is 19 residues.

This chain connects TRBV29-1 to TRBJ2-2; no definite D call. The CDR3 loop spans 11 amino acids. V was shortened by 4 bases and J by 8 bases, with 8 bases between the two germline ends. Germline CDR1 reads SQVTM; CDR2 reads ANQGSEA. The DNA for the CDR3 is TGCAGCGTTGTTGAAACGGGGGAGCTGTTTTTT. This gives the protein CSVVETGELFF.

This clonotype was recorded a few times. The rearrangement links TRBV29-1 to TRBJ2-1; D uncertain. CDR3 length: 9 residues. Germline values: CDR1 SQVTM, CDR2 ANQGSEA. Trimming removed 7 bases at V and 5 bases at J, with 3 bases between. Written as DNA, the CDR3 is TGCAGCGCAGACAATGAGCAGTTCTTC. Its translation is CSADNEQFF.

The V and J genes are TRBV14 and TRBJ2-1; TRBD2 agrees at 9 bases. Germline loops: CDR1 SGHDN, CDR2 FVKESK. V shed 5 bases and J 8 bases; nucleotides not matched to a gene: 7. The CDR3 is 14 residues long. CDR3 residues: CASSYGGGADEQFF. CDR3 in DNA: TGTGCCAGCAGCTATGGCGGGGGGGCAGATGAGCAGTTCTTC.

The CDR3 region has the DNA TGTGCCATCAGTCACACCATATTGGGGACAGTGACCTACGAGCAGTACTTC. Its translation: CAISHTILGTVTYEQYF. This rearrangement joins TRBV10-3 to TRBJ2-7; 7 positions agree with TRBD1. This CDR3 comprises 17 residues. J was trimmed by 2 bases and V by 5 bases; bases with no gene match: 15. CDR1 and CDR2 (germline): ENHRY, SYGVKD.

This chain uses TRBV10-3 with TRBJ1-1; D is possibly TRBD1 (6 bases). The V end was cut by 5 bases, the J end by 3 bases, with 10 bases between. Looked up from germline, CDR1 is ENHRY and CDR2 is SYGVKD. CDR3 length: 13 residues. CDR3 nucleotide sequence: TGTGCCATCAGTACAGGGTCTGACACTGAAGCTTTCTTT. It is translated as CAISTGSDTEAFF.

The rearrangement joins TRBV11-3 to TRBJ1-2, with TRBD1 identical over 8 bases. The CDR3 contains 14 residues. Germline-derived CDR1 and CDR2 are SGHNT and YENEEA. The V gene end was trimmed by 4 bases and the J gene end by 4 bases; junction bases not matched to a gene: 5. The CDR3 bases are TGTGCCAGCAGCTCGGACAGGGATGGCTATGGCTACACCTTC. It specifies CASSSDRDGYGYTF.